This record covers a single T cell receptor (beta chain). Its target is unknown. This sample is drawn from a study of OX40 agonist ivuxolimab in advanced cancers. Study-level information: Patients were treated with ivuxolimab, an agonistic anti-OX40 (CD134) antibody. It was permissible to have had prior anti-PD-1, anti-PD-L1 or anti-CTLA-4 therapy, and around 40% had some. Study-wide results and limits: Determination of antigen specificity was not performed for the expanded peripheral T cells.

Trimming left V 6 bases short and J 0 bases short, with 9 bases between. The CDR3 has 13 residues. Germline loops: CDR1 SEHNR, CDR2 FQNEAQ (reference sequence). Profiling relied on immunoSEQ multiplex PCR, and the TCRdb table lists in-frame clones only, not all of them. The data contain 65,000 to 85,000 clones, 80% to 95% of them seen just once; the ten biggest clones take up over 6%. This TCR was sampled from an adult with an advanced solid tumor such as melanoma, head and neck, liver or kidney cancer. J is TRBJ2-7 and V is TRBV7-9, with D hard to call. Sequencing was performed on CD4+ or CD8+ T cells sorted from blood, taken in a trial of the OX40 agonist ivuxolimab. CDR3 loop: CASRSGSSYEQYF. Written as DNA, the CDR3 is TGTGCCAGCAGGTCGGGCTCCTCCTACGAGCAGTACTTC.